This T cell receptor (beta chain) was identified in a study of T-cell reconstitution after alpha-beta-depleted transplantation in children. Study-wide findings and caveats: One year after transplant, T-cell counts and diversity came mostly from newly produced T cells. In patients about two months after transplant, alpha-beta T cells reportedly arose from several hundred expanded graft clones. Some patients owed their high day-60 TCRbeta diversity to surviving recipient T cells and thymic progenitors.

This clonotype was detected many times. The antigen is unknown. The CDR3 contains 14 residues. The germline gives CDR1 MDHEN, CDR2 SYDVKM. Deletions cut 2 bases from V and 5 bases from J, with 7 bases between. Preparation of the TCRbeta library was carried out with unique molecular identifiers. TCRdb used MiXCR to reprocess the PCR reads, holding one entry per CDR3 protein. The table lists 200,000 to 250,000 distinct CDR3 sequences, approximately 10% of them singletons. The sequence was obtained from a child in the first two years of life with acute myeloid leukemia, due to receive a stem cell transplant. The rearrangement joins TRBV28 to TRBJ1-6; D not certain. Specimen: PBMCs, collected before TCRalphabeta/CD19-depleted stem cell transplant. This CDR3 is CASSLRSDNSPLHF. CDR3 sequence (DNA): TGTGCCAGCAGTTTAAGGTCGGATAATTCACCCCTCCACTTT.